This T cell receptor (beta chain) was sequenced during a study of T cells in Graves' hyperthyroidism and ophthalmopathy. The V gene's germline CDR1 is MDHEN and CDR2 SYDVKM. Unmatched junction bases numbered 10, after V lost 7 bases and J lost 7 bases. This CDR3 has 15 residues. At least ten counts were recorded for this clonotype. Used for diagnoses were clinical symptoms, serum thyroxine and TRAb, thyroid ultrasound and orbital computed tomography. PBMCs came from 10 ml fresh peripheral blood. What was amplified from RNA transcripts were TCR beta CDR3 regions. The TCR CDR3 first-round RT-PCR relied on the HTBI primer set. TCRdb ran MiXCR on the multiplex PCR reads and lists one entry per CDR3 protein. The table lists about 210,000 distinct CDR3 sequences, about 15% of them singletons, with approximately 50% in the top ten.

The chain joins TRBV28 to TRBJ1-4; TRBD1 agrees at 9 bases. Sequencing was done on a sample of blood. The sequence came from a man between 45 and 60 years old with Graves' hyperthyroidism. The CDR3 reads CASTKPGQGGEKLFF. In nucleotides, the CDR3 is TGTGCCAGCACAAAACCGGGACAGGGAGGTGAAAAACTGTTTTTT.